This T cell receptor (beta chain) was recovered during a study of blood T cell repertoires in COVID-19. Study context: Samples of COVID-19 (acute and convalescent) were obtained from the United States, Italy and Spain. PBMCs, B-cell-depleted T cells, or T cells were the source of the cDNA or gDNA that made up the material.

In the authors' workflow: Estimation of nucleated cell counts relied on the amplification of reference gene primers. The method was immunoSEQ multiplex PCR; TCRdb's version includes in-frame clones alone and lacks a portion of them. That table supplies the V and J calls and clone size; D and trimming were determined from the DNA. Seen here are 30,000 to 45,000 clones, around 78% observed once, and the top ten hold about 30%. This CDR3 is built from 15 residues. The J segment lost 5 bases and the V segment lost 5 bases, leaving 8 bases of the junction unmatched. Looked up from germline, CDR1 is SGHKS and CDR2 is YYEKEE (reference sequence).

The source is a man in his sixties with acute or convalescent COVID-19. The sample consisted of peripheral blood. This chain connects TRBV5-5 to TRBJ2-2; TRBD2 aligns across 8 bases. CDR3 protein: CASRGAGVETGELFF. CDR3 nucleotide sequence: TGTGCCAGCAGAGGAGCGGGAGTTGAAACCGGGGAGCTGTTTTTT.